This T cell receptor (beta chain) emerged from a study of T cell responses to AZD1222 COVID-19 vaccine. Study-level background: Second-dose groups at about 4 or about 12 weeks were pooled.

Notes on this clone: The antigen remains undetermined.

The study, taken as a whole, reports: The span of vaccine-associated CD4 TCRs extended across spike, with dominance at 160-218 and 743-854. Just a handful of AZD1222 recipients were seropositive at baseline.

Germline CDR1 is SGDLS and CDR2 is YYNGEE. The V and J ends lost 6 bases and 0 bases respectively, with 15 bases between them. The CDR3 contains 16 residues. Clones were read by immunoSEQ multiplex PCR, and TCRdb kept only the in-frame ones, dropping some. The sample has 55,000 to 80,000 clones; about four fifths are singletons. The sample was peripheral blood, taken on day 0 of AZD1222 vaccination. This clonotype was sampled from an adult in good health. The gene calls are TRBV9 and TRBJ2-2; TRBD1 is a possible D gene (5 bases). The CDR3 is CASTSPGHANTGELFF. DNA for the CDR3: TGTGCCAGCACCTCTCCAGGGCATGCGAACACCGGGGAGCTGTTTTTT. Drawing the rest from reference TRBV9 and TRBJ2-2, the complete variable domain is DSGVTQTPKHLITATGQRVTLRCSPRSGDLSVYWYQQSLDQGLQFLIQYYNGEERAKGNILERFSAQQFPDLHSELNLSSLELGDSALYFCASTSPGHANTGELFFGEGSRLTVL.